Given below is one TCR beta chain in context. Germline lookup yields CDR1 MNHNS and CDR2 SASEGT. Trimming cost V 7 bases and J 3 bases, with 10 bases left between them. This CDR3 comprises 13 residues. The data belong to a study of cytomegalovirus exposure and HLA in healthy donors. The wider study: For the approximately 430 genotyped donors, around 76% fell within the Caucasian-associated ancestry cluster.

13 Jbeta primers and 60 Vbeta primers were used for the PCR. Sequencing used immunoSEQ multiplex PCR; TCRdb keeps in-frame clones, though not all of them. The sample consists of around 110,000 clones, about two thirds of them appearing once. The origin of this receptor is a boy younger than 18 in good health and CMV-seronegative. Sequencing used PBMCs. The J gene is TRBJ1-5, the V gene TRBV6-1; D not resolved. CDR3 amino acids: CASTYSYNQPQHF. For the CDR3, the DNA is TGTGCCAGCACTTACAGTTACAATCAGCCCCAGCATTTT.